This T cell receptor (beta chain) was recovered during a study of shared clonotypes between healthy human individuals. An even split of each subset's genomic DNA across several immunoSEQ plates was performed. Data came from immunoSEQ multiplex PCR; TCRdb stores just in-frame clones and leaves some out. The sample has 660,000 or so clones, 95% to 97% seen once. Terminally differentiated effector memory CD45RA+ cells were left out of the naive CD8 fraction, which was CD45RO-negative and positively selected for CCR7. Those who donated were healthy HIV-negative adults, with no recent acute infections or vaccinations reported. Sequencing was done on a sample of naive CD8+ T cells sorted from blood. The clonotype was recovered from a woman aged 25 to 39 in good health.

The CDR3 sequence is CASRLSFGKKTSNTGELFF. The CDR3 DNA is TGTGCCAGCAGACTCAGCTTCGGAAAAAAAACGTCGAACACCGGGGAGCTGTTTTTT. The chain employs TRBV28 and TRBJ2-2; D unclear. The V gene lost 6 bases and the J gene lost 0 bases, with 23 bases spanning the gap. This CDR3 region has 19 residues. Germline CDR1 MDHEN, CDR2 SYDVKM.